This TCR beta chain stems from a study of human T cells and chemical hapten exposure. Study details: Variability of per-sample TCR yields stemmed mainly from small differences in pooled library volume.

Only a few counts were recorded for this clonotype. Via MiXCR, TCRdb re-called the RACE reads, giving one row per CDR3 protein. Here the sample spans fewer than 500,000 distinct CDR3 sequences, roughly 4.8% being singletons. Time point meaning: patch test 1, 2 weeks after DPC sensitization. Stated treatment: therapeutic diphenylcyclopropenone sensitization with weekly scalp DPC. The origin of this receptor is a woman in her 50s with alopecia areata. Some clones in this sample may be carry-over from other donors' samples. The material sequenced was whole blood, taken in connection with sensitization to the hapten diphenylcyclopropenone (DPC).

CDR3 in DNA: TGTGCCAGCACCCCGTTCGGGACGGAAGCTAATGAAAAACTGTTTTTT. It translates to CASTPFGTEANEKLFF. The chain carries TRBV6-6 and TRBJ1-4; D is perhaps TRBD1 (5 bases). V lost 7 bases, J lost 3 bases, and 18 bases lay in between. The CDR3 extends over 16 amino acids. Germline CDR1 and CDR2: MNHNY and SVGAGI (reference sequence).